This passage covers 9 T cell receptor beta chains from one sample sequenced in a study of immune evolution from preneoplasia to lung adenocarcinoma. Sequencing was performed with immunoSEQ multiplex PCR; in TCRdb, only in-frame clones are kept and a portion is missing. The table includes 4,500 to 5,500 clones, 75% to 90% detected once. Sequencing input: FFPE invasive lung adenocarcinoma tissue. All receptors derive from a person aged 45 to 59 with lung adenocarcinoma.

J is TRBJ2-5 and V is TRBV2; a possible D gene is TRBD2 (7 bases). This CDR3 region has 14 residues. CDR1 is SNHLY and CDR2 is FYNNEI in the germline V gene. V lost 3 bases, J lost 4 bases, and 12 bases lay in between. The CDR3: CASSDGGGRETQYF. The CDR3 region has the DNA TGTGCCAGCAGTGATGGGGGGGGGCGAGAGACCCAGTACTTC.

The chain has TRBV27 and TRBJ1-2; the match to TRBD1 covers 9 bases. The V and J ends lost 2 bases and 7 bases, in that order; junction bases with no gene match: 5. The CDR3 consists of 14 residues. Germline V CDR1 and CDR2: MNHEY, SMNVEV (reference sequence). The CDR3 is CASSLDRGGGGYTF. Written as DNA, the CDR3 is TGTGCCAGCAGTTTAGACAGGGGGGGAGGTGGCTACACCTTC.

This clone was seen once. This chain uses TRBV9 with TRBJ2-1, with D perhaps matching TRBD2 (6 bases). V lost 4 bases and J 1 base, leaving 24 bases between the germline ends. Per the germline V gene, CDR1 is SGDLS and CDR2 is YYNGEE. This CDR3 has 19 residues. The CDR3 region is CASSSTPWAAGPSYNEQFF. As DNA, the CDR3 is TGTGCCAGCAGCTCCACCCCGTGGGCAGCGGGTCCTTCCTACAATGAGCAGTTCTTC.

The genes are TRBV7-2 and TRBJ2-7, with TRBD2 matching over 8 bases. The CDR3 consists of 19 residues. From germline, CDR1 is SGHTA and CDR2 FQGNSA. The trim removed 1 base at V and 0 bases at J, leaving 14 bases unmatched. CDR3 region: CASSLGGTSGRFLSYEQYF. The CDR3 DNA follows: TGTGCCAGCAGCTTAGGGGGGACTAGTGGGAGATTCCTCTCCTACGAGCAGTACTTC.

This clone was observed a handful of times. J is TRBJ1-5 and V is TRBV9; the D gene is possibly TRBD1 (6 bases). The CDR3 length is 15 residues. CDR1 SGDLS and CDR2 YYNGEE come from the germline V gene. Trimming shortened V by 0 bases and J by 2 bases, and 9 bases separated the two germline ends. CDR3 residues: CASSVGPGGNQPQHF. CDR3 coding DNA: TGTGCCAGCAGCGTAGGGCCAGGGGGCAATCAGCCCCAGCATTTT.

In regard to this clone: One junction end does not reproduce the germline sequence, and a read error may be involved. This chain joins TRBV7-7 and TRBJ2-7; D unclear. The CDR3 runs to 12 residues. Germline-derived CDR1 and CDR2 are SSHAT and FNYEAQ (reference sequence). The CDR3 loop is CASSPISGEQYF. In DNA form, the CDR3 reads TGTGCTAGCAGCCCTATCAGTGGCGAGCAGTACTTC.

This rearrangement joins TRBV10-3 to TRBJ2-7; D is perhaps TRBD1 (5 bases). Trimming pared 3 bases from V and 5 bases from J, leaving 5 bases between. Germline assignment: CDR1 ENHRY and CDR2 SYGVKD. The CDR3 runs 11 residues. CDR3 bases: TGTGCCATCAGTGACAGGGACGAGCAGTACTTC. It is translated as CAISDRDEQYF.

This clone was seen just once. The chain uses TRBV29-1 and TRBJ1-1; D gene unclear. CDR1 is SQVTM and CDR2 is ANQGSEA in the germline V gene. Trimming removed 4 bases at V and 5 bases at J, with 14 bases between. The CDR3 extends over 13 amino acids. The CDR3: CSVVKDVGTEAFF. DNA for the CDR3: TGCAGCGTTGTGAAGGACGTCGGAACTGAAGCTTTCTTT.

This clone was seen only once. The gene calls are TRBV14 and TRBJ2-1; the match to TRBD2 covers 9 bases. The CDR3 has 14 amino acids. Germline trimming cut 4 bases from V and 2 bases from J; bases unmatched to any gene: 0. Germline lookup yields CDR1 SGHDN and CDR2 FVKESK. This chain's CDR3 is CASSRTSAYNEQFF. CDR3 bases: TGTGCCAGCAGCCGGACTAGCGCCTACAATGAGCAGTTCTTC.